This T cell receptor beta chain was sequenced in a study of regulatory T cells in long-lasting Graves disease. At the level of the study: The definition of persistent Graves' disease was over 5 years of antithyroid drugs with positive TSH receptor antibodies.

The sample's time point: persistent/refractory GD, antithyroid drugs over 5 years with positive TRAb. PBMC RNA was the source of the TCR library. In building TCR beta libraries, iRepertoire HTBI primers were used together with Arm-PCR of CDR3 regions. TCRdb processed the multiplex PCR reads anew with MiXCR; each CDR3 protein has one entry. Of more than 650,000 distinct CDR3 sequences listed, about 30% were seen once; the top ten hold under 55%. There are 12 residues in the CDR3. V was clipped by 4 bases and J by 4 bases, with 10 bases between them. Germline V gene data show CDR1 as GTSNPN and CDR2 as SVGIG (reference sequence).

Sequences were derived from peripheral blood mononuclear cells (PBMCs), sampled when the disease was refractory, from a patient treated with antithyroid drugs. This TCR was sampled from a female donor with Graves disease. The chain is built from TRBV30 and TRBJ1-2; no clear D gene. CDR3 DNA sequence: TGTGCCTGGAACGCCGACGGCTATGGCTACACCTTC. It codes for CAWNADGYGYTF. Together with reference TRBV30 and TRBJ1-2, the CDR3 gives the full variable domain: SQTIHQWPATLVQPVGSPLSLECTVEGTSNPNLYWYRQAAGRGLQLLFYSVGIGQISSEVPQNLSASRPQDRQFILSSKKLLLSDSGFYLCAWNADGYGYTFGSGTRLTVV.